A single sample is the source of the 26 T cell receptor beta chains below, sequenced in a study of T cell responses to AZD1222 COVID-19 vaccine. TCRdb's copy holds only in-frame clones and misses some; the assay was immunoSEQ multiplex PCR. The sample records over 95,000 clones, just under 90% being singletons. The sequenced sample was peripheral blood, obtained on day 0 of AZD1222 vaccination. All receptors come from an adult in good health.

This chain connects TRBV24-1 to TRBJ2-4; 10 bases are a match to TRBD1. This CDR3 is 16 amino acids long. Germline V gene lookup returns CDR1 KGHDR and CDR2 SFDVKD. The ends lost 6 bases at V and 5 bases at J; junction bases unmatched: 9. The CDR3 DNA is TGTGCCACCAGTTCCGACAGGGGGCCAGAACAAAACATTCAGTACTTC. This sequence encodes CATSSDRGPEQNIQYF.

The gene calls are TRBV9 and TRBJ2-7; D possibly corresponds to TRBD2 (6 bases). The V gene's germline CDR1 is SGDLS and CDR2 YYNGEE. Trimming removed 0 bases from V and 2 bases from J, with 9 bases in between. The CDR3 totals 14 residues. The CDR3: CASSVGGLTYEQYF. The CDR3 nucleotides are TGTGCCAGCAGCGTAGGGGGACTGACCTACGAGCAGTACTTC.

V usage is TRBV6-2 or TRBV6-3 and J usage is TRBJ2-1; 7 nucleotides align to TRBD1. Germline values: CDR1 MNHEY, CDR2 SVGEGT. V dropped 4 bases and J dropped 6; count of bases not matched to a gene: 9. This CDR3 comprises 15 residues. As DNA, the CDR3 is TGTGCCAGCAGTTTCGGTGGGTCAGGGGGCAATGAGCAGTTCTTC. This codes for CASSFGGSGGNEQFF.

The sample holds one count of this clone. The chain combines TRBV28 with TRBJ1-1, with D hard to call. In germline, CDR1 is MDHEN, CDR2 SYDVKM. The CDR3 runs to 12 residues. V was shortened by 4 bases and J by 4 bases, with 7 bases between the two germline ends. The DNA for the CDR3 is TGTGCCAGCAGTTCCCCCGGCACTGAAGCTTTCTTT. Translated, it gives CASSSPGTEAFF.

This clone was detected only once. The rearrangement links TRBV19 to TRBJ2-1, with D hard to call. The germline gives CDR1 LNHDA, CDR2 SQIVND (reference sequence). The CDR3 consists of 15 residues. Trimming took 5 bases from V and 0 from J, leaving 11 bases between them. CDR3 sequence: CASSRAPSSYNEQFF. For the CDR3, the DNA is TGTGCCAGTAGTCGGGCACCGAGCTCCTACAATGAGCAGTTCTTC. Using reference TRBV19 and TRBJ2-1 for the parts outside the CDR3, the full variable domain is DGGITQSPKYLFRKEGQNVTLSCEQNLNHDAMYWYRQDPGQGLRLIYYSQIVNDFQKGDIAEGYSVSREKKESFPLTVTSAQKNPTAFYLCASSRAPSSYNEQFFGPGTRLTVL.

The chain employs TRBV5-1 and TRBJ1-5, with D uncertain. V lost 0 bases and J lost 5, with 6 bases in between. The germline V gene has CDR1 SGHRS and CDR2 YFSETQ. The CDR3 sequence is 13 residues long. The CDR3 reads CASSLARDQPQHF. Written as DNA, the CDR3 is TGCGCCAGCAGCTTGGCCCGGGATCAGCCCCAGCATTTT.

This clone has more than one count but fewer than ten. The genes are TRBV7-9 and TRBJ1-1, with D perhaps TRBD1 (5 bases). CDR3 length: 13 residues. The germline gives CDR1 SEHNR, CDR2 FQNEAQ (reference sequence). Trimming took off 7 bases at V and 5 bases at J, with 14 bases between the two ends. The CDR3 here is CASTLGGSTEAFF. The CDR3 bases are TGTGCCAGCACCCTCGGGGGAAGTACTGAAGCTTTCTTT.

V and J are TRBV2 and TRBJ1-1; D unclear. The CDR3 contains 14 residues. Germline CDR1 reads SNHLY; CDR2 reads FYNNEI. V lost 1 base to trimming and J lost 5 bases, with 11 bases between them. This chain's CDR3 is CASSEVTVRTEAFF. CDR3 nucleotide sequence: TGTGCCAGCAGTGAAGTTACAGTTCGAACTGAAGCTTTCTTT.

The chain employs TRBV5-8 and TRBJ2-7, with 11 bases that match TRBD1. Trimming at V came to 0 bases and at J to 1 base, leaving 9 bases not matched to a gene. Germline CDR1 reads SGHTS; CDR2 reads YDEGEE. The CDR3 consists of 18 residues. Here the CDR3 reads CASSLDWTGGAESYEQYF. DNA for the CDR3: TGTGCCAGCAGCTTGGACTGGACAGGGGGCGCCGAGTCCTACGAGCAGTACTTC.

The chain uses TRBV19 and TRBJ1-5; D call uncertain. Germline values: CDR1 LNHDA, CDR2 SQIVND (reference sequence). The CDR3 spans 14 residues. Trimming cost V 7 bases and J 4 bases, with 14 bases left between them. CDR3 protein: CASTPQAANQPQHF. CDR3 DNA: TGTGCCAGTACCCCCCAGGCGGCGAATCAGCCCCAGCATTTT.

V gene TRBV19 combines with J gene TRBJ1-5; 10 bases are shared with TRBD1. After removal of 5 bases from V and 7 bases from J, the junction contained 11 bases not matched to a gene. The germline V gene encodes CDR1 LNHDA and CDR2 SQIVND (reference sequence). CDR3 size: 16 residues. The CDR3: CASSSSDRGFGQPQHF. The CDR3 DNA follows: TGTGCCAGTAGTTCGTCGGACAGGGGGTTTGGACAGCCCCAGCATTTT.

The V gene is TRBV6-5, the J gene TRBJ1-6, with 9 bases that match TRBD1. The CDR3 runs 15 residues. V shed 6 bases and J 6 bases; nucleotides not matched to a gene: 6. CDR1 and CDR2 from the germline V gene are MNHEY and SVGAGI. This CDR3 reads CASRLGDRVNSPLHF. The CDR3 nucleotides are TGTGCCAGCAGATTAGGGGACAGGGTTAATTCACCCCTCCACTTT.

This clone has only a few counts. The chain combines TRBV20-1 with TRBJ1-1; D gene uncertain. The CDR3 has 11 amino acids. Trimming shortened V by 5 bases and J by 3 bases, and 7 bases separated the two germline ends. Germline CDR1 is DFQATT and CDR2 is SNEGSKA (reference sequence). The CDR3 DNA reads TGCAGTGCTTTAAGGTACACTGAAGCTTTCTTT. Its protein product is CSALRYTEAFF.

The chain is built from TRBV27 and TRBJ2-3; no definite D call. The CDR3 runs 14 residues. Trimming removed 3 bases at V and 6 bases at J, with 13 bases between. Germline-derived CDR1 and CDR2 are MNHEY and SMNVEV (reference sequence). CDR3 sequence reads: CASSFAGPVDTQYF. The DNA for the CDR3 is TGTGCCAGCAGTTTTGCAGGACCAGTCGATACGCAGTATTTT.

In its sample, this clone was seen once. The chain couples TRBV10-3 to TRBJ2-4, with 7 positions matching TRBD2. Germline CDR1 reads ENHRY; CDR2 reads SYGVKD. J was trimmed by 1 base and V by 0 bases; bases with no gene match: 3. The CDR3 length is 16 residues. CDR3: CAISESGGPAKNIQYF. In DNA form, the CDR3 reads TGTGCCATCAGTGAGTCGGGAGGGCCCGCCAAAAACATTCAGTACTTC.

The rearrangement joins TRBV10-3 to TRBJ2-1; 7 nucleotides match TRBD1. CDR1 ENHRY and CDR2 SYGVKD come from the germline V gene. The CDR3 is 16 residues long. V was pared by 7 bases and J by 9 bases, with 18 bases of the junction left unmatched. CDR3 amino acids: CAINSKGATGEVEQFF. The CDR3 DNA reads TGTGCCATCAATTCTAAGGGGGCCACGGGTGAGGTTGAGCAGTTCTTC.

This sequence joins TRBV6-5 and TRBJ1-6; D is perhaps TRBD1 (5 bases). CDR1 is MNHEY, CDR2 SVGAGI, per germline. The CDR3 has 12 amino acids. V shed 10 bases and J shed 9 bases, with 13 bases lying between them. The CDR3 loop is CATRTSSSPLHF. CDR3 in DNA: TGTGCCACCCGGACATCTAGTTCACCCCTCCACTTT.

The rearrangement links TRBV7-2 to TRBJ1-6, with no clear D. This CDR3 contains 12 residues. With 1 base removed from V and 14 bases from J, the gap between germline ends came to 9 bases. Germline values: CDR1 SGHTA, CDR2 FQGNSA. CDR3 sequence reads: CASSLGPRALHF. CDR3 DNA sequence: TGTGCCAGCAGCTTAGGTCCCCGGGCCCTCCACTTT.

This clone was observed a single time. This chain links TRBV28 with TRBJ2-1; 10 nucleotides line up with TRBD1. Germline values: CDR1 MDHEN, CDR2 SYDVKM. The CDR3 is 14 residues long. J was trimmed by 2 bases and V by 7 bases; bases with no gene match: 2. The CDR3 spells CASTGTGAYNEQFF. CDR3 nucleotide sequence: TGTGCCAGCACGGGGACAGGGGCCTACAATGAGCAGTTCTTC.

This rearrangement joins TRBV28 to TRBJ1-2, with 7 bases identical to TRBD1. The V gene's germline CDR1 is MDHEN and CDR2 SYDVKM. Trimming took 1 base from V and 4 from J; bases not matched to a gene: 12. The CDR3 has 17 amino acids. CDR3 DNA sequence: TGTGCCAGCAGTTTATCGGGACAGTCCCTAGCCCGCTATGGCTACACCTTC. Translating it yields CASSLSGQSLARYGYTF.

V gene TRBV19 combines with J gene TRBJ1-4; D is unclear. Per germline, CDR1 LNHDA and CDR2 SQIVND (reference sequence). This CDR3 contains 14 residues. V was clipped by 5 bases and J by 3 bases, with 10 bases between them. The CDR3 sequence is CASSAWASNEKLFF. CDR3 in DNA: TGTGCCAGTAGTGCTTGGGCTTCTAATGAAAAACTGTTTTTT.

This CDR3 reads CASSQGRTGELFF. CDR3 DNA: TGTGCCAGCAGTCAGGGGAGAACCGGGGAGCTGTTTTTT. The chain uses TRBV6-4 and TRBJ2-2; TRBD1 might be the D (6 bases). The length of the CDR3 is 13 residues. Trimming took off 5 bases at V and 5 bases at J, with 9 bases between the two ends. CDR1 and CDR2 (germline): MRHNA, SNTAGT.

The genes are TRBV3-1 (or the pseudogene TRBV3-2) and TRBJ2-6; D call uncertain. CDR1 LGHDT and CDR2 YNNKEL come from the germline V gene (reference sequence). The length of the CDR3 is 17 residues. Trimming stripped 0 bases from V and 4 bases from J, with 13 bases between. This CDR3 reads CASSQDQGGTGANVLTF. The CDR3 nucleotides read TGTGCCAGCAGCCAAGATCAAGGCGGCACGGGGGCCAACGTCCTGACTTTC.

This clone occurred a few times. This rearrangement joins TRBV27 to TRBJ2-3; the D is unclear. Looked up from germline, CDR1 is MNHEY and CDR2 is SMNVEV (reference sequence). The CDR3 covers 13 residues. V lost 4 bases to trimming and J lost 0 bases, with 5 bases between them. The CDR3 bases are TGTGCCAGCAGTTCACACAGCACAGATACGCAGTATTTT. This gives the protein CASSSHSTDTQYF.

The CDR3 nucleotides read TGTGCCAGCAGTCCTACCTCCAAGCGGGAGACCCAGTACTTC. It encodes CASSPTSKRETQYF. The V call is TRBV3-1 (or the pseudogene TRBV3-2), the J call TRBJ2-5; maybe TRBD2 (5 bases). The length of the CDR3 is 14 residues. Trimming left V 6 bases short and J 5 bases short, with 16 bases between. Germline V lookup: CDR1 LGHDT, CDR2 YNNKEL (reference sequence).

The CDR3 loop reads CASSPPGGTTYEQYF. Written as DNA, the CDR3 is TGTGCCAGCAGCCCCCCAGGGGGAACCACCTACGAGCAGTACTTC. This sequence joins TRBV3-1 (or the pseudogene TRBV3-2) and TRBJ2-7; the match to TRBD1 covers 7 bases. CDR1 and CDR2 (germline): LGHDT, YNNKEL (reference sequence). The V and J ends lost 4 bases and 2 bases, in that order; junction bases with no gene match: 8. The CDR3 spans 15 residues.